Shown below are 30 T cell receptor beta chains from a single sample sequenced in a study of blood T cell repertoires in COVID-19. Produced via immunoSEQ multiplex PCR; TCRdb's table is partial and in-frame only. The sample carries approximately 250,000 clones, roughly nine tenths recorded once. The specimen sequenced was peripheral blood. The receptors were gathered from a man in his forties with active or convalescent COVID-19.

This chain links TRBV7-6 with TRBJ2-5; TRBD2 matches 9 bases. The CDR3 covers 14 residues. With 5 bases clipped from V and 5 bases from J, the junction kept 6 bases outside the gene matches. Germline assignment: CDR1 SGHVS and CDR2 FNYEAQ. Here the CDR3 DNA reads TGTGCCAGCAGCCCTAGGACTAGCGCGGAGACCCAGTACTTC. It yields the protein CASSPRTSAETQYF.

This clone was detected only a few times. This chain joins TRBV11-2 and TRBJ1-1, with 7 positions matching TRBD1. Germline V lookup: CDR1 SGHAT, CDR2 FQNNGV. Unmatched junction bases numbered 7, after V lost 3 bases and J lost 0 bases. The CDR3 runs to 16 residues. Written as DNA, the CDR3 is TGTGCCAGCAGCTTGTGGGACAGTACAGTGAACACTGAAGCTTTCTTT. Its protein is CASSLWDSTVNTEAFF.

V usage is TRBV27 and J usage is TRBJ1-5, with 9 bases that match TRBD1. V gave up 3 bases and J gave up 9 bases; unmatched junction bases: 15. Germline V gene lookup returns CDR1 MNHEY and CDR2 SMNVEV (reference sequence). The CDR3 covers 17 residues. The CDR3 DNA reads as TGTGCCAGCAGTTTTGGTAGGGACAGGGTAGGAATTCTGCCCCAGCATTTT. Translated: CASSFGRDRVGILPQHF.

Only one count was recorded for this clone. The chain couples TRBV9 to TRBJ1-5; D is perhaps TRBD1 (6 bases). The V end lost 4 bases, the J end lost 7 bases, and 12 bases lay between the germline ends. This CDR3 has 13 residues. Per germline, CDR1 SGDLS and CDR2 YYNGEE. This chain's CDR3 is CASSPGGGQPQHF. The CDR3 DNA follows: TGTGCCAGCAGCCCGGGGGGGGGCCAGCCCCAGCATTTT. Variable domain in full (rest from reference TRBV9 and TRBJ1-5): DSGVTQTPKHLITATGQRVTLRCSPRSGDLSVYWYQQSLDQGLQFLIQYYNGEERAKGNILERFSAQQFPDLHSELNLSSLELGDSALYFCASSPGGGQPQHFGDGTRLSIL.

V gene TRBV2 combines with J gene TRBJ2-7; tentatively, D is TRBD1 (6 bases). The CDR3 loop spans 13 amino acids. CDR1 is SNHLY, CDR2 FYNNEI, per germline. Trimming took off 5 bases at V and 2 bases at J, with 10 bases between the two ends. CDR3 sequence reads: CASSRTETYEQYF. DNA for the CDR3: TGTGCCAGCAGTAGGACAGAAACCTACGAGCAGTACTTC.

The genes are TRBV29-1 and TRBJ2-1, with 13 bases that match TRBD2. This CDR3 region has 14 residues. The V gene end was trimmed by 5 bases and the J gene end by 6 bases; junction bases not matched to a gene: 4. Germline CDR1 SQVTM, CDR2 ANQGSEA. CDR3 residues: CSVSGTSGINEQFF. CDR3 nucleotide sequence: TGCAGCGTTTCCGGGACTAGCGGGATCAATGAGCAGTTCTTC.

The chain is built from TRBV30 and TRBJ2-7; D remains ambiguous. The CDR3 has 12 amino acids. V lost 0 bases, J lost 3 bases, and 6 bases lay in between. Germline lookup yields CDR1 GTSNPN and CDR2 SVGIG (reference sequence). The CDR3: CAWSVSLYEQYF. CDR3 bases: TGTGCCTGGAGTGTTTCCCTCTACGAGCAGTACTTC.

CDR3 sequence (DNA): TGTGCCAGCCTGGGAGAATCCTACGAGCAGTACTTC. It yields the protein CASLGESYEQYF. The chain combines TRBV2 with TRBJ2-7, with TRBD2 as a possible D gene (5 bases). This CDR3 comprises 12 residues. V was pared by 8 bases and J by 1 base, with 9 bases between. Germline V gene lookup returns CDR1 SNHLY and CDR2 FYNNEI. Looking up the rest from reference TRBV2 and TRBJ2-7 gives the full variable domain: EPEVTQTPSHQVTQMGQEVILRCVPISNHLYFYWYRQILGQKVEFLVSFYNNEISEKSEIFDDQFSVERPDGSNFTLKIRSTKLEDSAMYFCASLGESYEQYFGPGTRLTVT.

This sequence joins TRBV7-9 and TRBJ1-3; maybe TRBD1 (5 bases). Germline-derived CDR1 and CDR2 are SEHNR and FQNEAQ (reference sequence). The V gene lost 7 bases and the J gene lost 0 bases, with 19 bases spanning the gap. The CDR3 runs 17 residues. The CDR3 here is CASTLGTGAGSGNTIYF. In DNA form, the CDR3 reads TGTGCCAGCACCTTGGGGACGGGAGCCGGCTCTGGAAACACCATATATTTT.

The CDR3 region has the DNA TGTGCCAGCAGCTTAGAGTCGGCTCTAGCGGGAGCCCAAAACAATGAGCAGTTCTTC. It is translated as CASSLESALAGAQNNEQFF. The chain combines TRBV11-2 with TRBJ2-1, with 10 bases that match TRBD2. The V gene end was trimmed by 0 bases and the J gene end by 5 bases; junction bases not matched to a gene: 13. This CDR3 has 19 residues. Per the germline V gene, CDR1 is SGHAT and CDR2 is FQNNGV. The variable domain in full, completed from reference TRBV11-2 and TRBJ2-1, reads EAGVAQSPRYKIIEKRQSVAFWCNPISGHATLYWYQQILGQGPKLLIQFQNNGVVDDSQLPKDRFSAERLKGVDSTLKIQPAKLEDSAVYLCASSLESALAGAQNNEQFFGPGTRLTVL.

In nucleotides, the CDR3 is TGTGCCAGCAGTGAGCCCCGCGACAGGGCACAAGAGACCCAGTACTTC. This sequence encodes CASSEPRDRAQETQYF. This chain connects TRBV25-1 to TRBJ2-5, with 7 bases fitting TRBD1. V was pared by 3 bases and J by 2 bases, with 9 bases of the junction left unmatched. There are 16 residues in the CDR3. The germline gives CDR1 MGHDK, CDR2 SYGVNS.

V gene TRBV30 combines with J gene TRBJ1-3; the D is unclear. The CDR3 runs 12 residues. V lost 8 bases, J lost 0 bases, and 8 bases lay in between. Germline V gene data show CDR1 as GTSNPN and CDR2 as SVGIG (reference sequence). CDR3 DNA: TGTGCCCGAACGAGCTCTGGAAACACCATATATTTT. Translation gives CARTSSGNTIYF. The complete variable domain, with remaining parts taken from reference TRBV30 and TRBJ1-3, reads SQTIHQWPATLVQPVGSPLSLECTVEGTSNPNLYWYRQAAGRGLQLLFYSVGIGQISSEVPQNLSASRPQDRQFILSSKKLLLSDSGFYLCARTSSGNTIYFGEGSWLTVV.

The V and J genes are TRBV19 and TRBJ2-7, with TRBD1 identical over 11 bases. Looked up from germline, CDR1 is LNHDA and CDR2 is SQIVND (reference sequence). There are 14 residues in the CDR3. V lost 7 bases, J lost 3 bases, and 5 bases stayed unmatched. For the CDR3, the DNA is TGTGCCAGTACCGGGACAGGGGGACACTACGAGCAGTACTTC. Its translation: CASTGTGGHYEQYF.

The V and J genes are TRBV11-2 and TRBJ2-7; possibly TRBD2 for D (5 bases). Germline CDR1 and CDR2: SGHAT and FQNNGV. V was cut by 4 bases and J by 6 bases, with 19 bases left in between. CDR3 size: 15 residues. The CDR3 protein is CASSWWGDTGTEQYF. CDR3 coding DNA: TGTGCCAGCAGCTGGTGGGGAGACACGGGAACCGAGCAGTACTTC.

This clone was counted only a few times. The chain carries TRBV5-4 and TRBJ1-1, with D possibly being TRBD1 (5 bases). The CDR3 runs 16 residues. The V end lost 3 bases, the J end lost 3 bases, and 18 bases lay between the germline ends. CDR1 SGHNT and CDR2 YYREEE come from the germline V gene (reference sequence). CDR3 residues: CASSSPHRSGYTEAFF. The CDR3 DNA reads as TGTGCCAGCAGCTCACCACACAGGAGTGGCTACACTGAAGCTTTCTTT.

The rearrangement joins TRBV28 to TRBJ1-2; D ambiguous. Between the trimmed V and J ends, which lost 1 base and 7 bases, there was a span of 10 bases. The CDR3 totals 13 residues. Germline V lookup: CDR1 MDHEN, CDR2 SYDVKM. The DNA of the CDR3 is TGTGCCAGCAGTTTATTCACAGCGGGTGGCTACACCTTC. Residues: CASSLFTAGGYTF.

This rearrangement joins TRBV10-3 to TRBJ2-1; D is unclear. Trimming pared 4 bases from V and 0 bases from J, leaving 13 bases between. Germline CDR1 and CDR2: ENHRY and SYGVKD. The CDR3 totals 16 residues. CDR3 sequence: CAISGPTVISYNEQFF. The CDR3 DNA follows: TGTGCCATCAGTGGACCCACAGTGATCTCCTACAATGAGCAGTTCTTC.

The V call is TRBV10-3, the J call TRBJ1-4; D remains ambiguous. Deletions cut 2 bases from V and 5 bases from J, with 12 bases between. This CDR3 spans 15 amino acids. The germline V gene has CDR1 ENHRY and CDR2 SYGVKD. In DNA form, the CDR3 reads TGTGCCATCAGTGAGGAAGCAGCTAGAAATGAAAAACTGTTTTTT. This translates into CAISEEAARNEKLFF.

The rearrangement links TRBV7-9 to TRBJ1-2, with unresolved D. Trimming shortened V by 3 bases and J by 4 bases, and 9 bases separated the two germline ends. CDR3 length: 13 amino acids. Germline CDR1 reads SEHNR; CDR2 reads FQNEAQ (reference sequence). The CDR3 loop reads CASSFMRAYGYTF. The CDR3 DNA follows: TGTGCCAGCAGCTTCATGAGGGCCTATGGCTACACCTTC.

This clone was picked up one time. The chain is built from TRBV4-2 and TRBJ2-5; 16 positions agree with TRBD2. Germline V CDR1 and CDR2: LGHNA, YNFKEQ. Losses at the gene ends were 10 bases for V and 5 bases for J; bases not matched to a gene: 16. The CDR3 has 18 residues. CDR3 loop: CAIPAGGTSGRAPETQYF. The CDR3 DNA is TGTGCCATCCCCGCTGGGGGGACTAGCGGGAGGGCCCCGGAGACCCAGTACTTC.

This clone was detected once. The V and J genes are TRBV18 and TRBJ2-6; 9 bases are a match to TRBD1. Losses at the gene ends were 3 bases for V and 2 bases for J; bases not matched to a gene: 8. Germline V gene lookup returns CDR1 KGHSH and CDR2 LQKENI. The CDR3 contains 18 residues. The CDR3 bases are TGTGCCAGCTCACCGGGAACCACAGGGGGCGCTGGGGCCAACGTCCTGACTTTC. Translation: CASSPGTTGGAGANVLTF. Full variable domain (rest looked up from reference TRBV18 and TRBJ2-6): NAGVMQNPRHLVRRRGQEARLRCSPMKGHSHVYWYRQLPEEGLKFMVYLQKENIIDESGMPKERFSAEFPKEGPSILRIQQVVRGDSAAYFCASSPGTTGGAGANVLTFGAGSRLTVL.

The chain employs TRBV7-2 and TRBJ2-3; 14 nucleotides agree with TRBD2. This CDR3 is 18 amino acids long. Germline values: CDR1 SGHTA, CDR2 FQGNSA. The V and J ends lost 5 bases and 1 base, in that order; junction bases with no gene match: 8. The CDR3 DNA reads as TGTGCCAGCAGCCCCGGACTAGCGGGGGGACTACGCACAGATACGCAGTATTTT. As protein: CASSPGLAGGLRTDTQYF.

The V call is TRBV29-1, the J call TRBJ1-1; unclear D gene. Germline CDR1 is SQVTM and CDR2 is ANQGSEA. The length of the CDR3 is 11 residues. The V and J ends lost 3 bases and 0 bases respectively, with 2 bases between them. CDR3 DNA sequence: TGCAGCGTTGATATGAACACTGAAGCTTTCTTT. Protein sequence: CSVDMNTEAFF.

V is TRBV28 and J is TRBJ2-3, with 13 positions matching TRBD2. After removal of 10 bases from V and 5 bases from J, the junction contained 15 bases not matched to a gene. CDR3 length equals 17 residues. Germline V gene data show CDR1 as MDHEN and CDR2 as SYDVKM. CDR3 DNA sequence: TGTGCCACCAACCTACGGGGACTAGCGGGGTTCGGAGATACGCAGTATTTT. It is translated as CATNLRGLAGFGDTQYF.

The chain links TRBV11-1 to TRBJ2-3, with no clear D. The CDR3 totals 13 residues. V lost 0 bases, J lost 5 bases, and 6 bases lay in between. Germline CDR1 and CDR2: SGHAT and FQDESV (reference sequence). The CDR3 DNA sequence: TGTGCCAGCAGCTTAGCGACGGGAGATACGCAGTATTTT. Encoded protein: CASSLATGDTQYF. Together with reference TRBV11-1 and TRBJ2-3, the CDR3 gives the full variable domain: EAEVAQSPRYKITEKSQAVAFWCDPISGHATLYWYRQILGQGPELLVQFQDESVVDDSQLPKDRFSAERLKGVDSTLKIQPAELGDSAMYLCASSLATGDTQYFGPGTRLTVL.

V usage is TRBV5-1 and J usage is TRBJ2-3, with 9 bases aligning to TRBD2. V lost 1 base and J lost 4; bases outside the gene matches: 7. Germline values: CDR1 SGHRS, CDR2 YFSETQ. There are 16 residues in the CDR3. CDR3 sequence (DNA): TGCGCCAGCAGCTTGAGGGGAGCGGGGGGTTCAGATACGCAGTATTTT. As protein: CASSLRGAGGSDTQYF. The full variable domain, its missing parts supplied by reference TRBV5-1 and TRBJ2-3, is KAGVTQTPRYLIKTRGQQVTLSCSPISGHRSVSWYQQTPGQGLQFLFEYFSETQRNKGNFPGRFSGRQFSNSRSEMNVSTLELGDSALYLCASSLRGAGGSDTQYFGPGTRLTVL.

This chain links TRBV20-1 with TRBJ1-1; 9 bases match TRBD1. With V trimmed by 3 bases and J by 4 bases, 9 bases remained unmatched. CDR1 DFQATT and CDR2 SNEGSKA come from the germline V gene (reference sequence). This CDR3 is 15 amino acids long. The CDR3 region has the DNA TGCAGTGCTAGTAACCCCGGGACAGGGCGCACTGAAGCTTTCTTT. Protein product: CSASNPGTGRTEAFF.

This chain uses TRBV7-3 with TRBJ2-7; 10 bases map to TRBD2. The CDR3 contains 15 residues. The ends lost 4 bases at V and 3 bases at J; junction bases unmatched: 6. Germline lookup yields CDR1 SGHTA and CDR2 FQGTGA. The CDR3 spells CASSSSSGGVYEQYF. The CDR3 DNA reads TGTGCCAGCAGCTCATCCAGCGGGGGGGTCTACGAGCAGTACTTC.

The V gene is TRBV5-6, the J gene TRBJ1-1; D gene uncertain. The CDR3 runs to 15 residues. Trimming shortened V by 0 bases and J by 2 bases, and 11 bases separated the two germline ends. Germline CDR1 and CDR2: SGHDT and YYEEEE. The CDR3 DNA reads TGTGCCAGCAGCTTGGCTTCATCGGGTAACACTGAAGCTTTCTTT. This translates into CASSLASSGNTEAFF.

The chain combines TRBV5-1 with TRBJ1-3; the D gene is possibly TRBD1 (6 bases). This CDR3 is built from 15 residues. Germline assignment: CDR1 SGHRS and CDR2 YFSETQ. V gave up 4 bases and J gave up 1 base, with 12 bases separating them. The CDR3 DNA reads TGCGCCAGCAGCAGGGGCGACAGGTCTGGAAACACCATATATTTT. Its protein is CASSRGDRSGNTIYF. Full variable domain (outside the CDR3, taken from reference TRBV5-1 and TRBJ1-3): KAGVTQTPRYLIKTRGQQVTLSCSPISGHRSVSWYQQTPGQGLQFLFEYFSETQRNKGNFPGRFSGRQFSNSRSEMNVSTLELGDSALYLCASSRGDRSGNTIYFGEGSWLTVV.